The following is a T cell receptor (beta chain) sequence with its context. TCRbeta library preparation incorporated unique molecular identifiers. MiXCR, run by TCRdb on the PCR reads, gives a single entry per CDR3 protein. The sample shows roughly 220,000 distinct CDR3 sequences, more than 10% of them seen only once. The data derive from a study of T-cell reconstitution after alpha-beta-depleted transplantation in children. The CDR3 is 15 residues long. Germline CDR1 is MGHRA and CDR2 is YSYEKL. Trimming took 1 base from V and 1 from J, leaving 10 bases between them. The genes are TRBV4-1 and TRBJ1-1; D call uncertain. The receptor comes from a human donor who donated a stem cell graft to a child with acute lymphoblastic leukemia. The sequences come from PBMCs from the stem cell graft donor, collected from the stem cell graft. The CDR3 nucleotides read TGCGCCAGCAGCCAAGTAGGGCACACGAACACTGAAGCTTTCTTT. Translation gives CASSQVGHTNTEAFF.